Listed below are T cell receptor beta chains from one sample, sequenced in a study of CD8+ T cells in alopecia areata. This table comes from immunoSEQ multiplex PCR, and its TCRdb copy is limited to in-frame clones, with some not included. The data hold some 150,000 clones, with roughly four fifths observed a single time. This material consisted of CD8+ T cells sorted from blood, taken at week 4, from a patient treated with tofacitinib. The receptors stem from a human donor with alopecia areata. Both conserved end residues are part of each CDR3. Fields, in order: V gene, J gene, D gene, CDR3 DNA, CDR3 protein. D genes are given only for firm matches.

v_gene: TRBV6-4
j_gene: TRBJ2-5
d_gene: -
CDR3nt: TGTGCCAGCAGTGTCATCCTTACCTGGGGTGGAGAGACCCAGTACTTC
CDR3aa: CASSVILTWGGETQYF

v_gene: TRBV7-2
j_gene: TRBJ2-7
d_gene: TRBD2
CDR3nt: TGTGCCAGCAGCTCCGGACTAGTGGGGTGGGGAGAGCAGTACTTC
CDR3aa: CASSSGLVGWGEQYF

v_gene: TRBV18
j_gene: TRBJ2-3
d_gene: TRBD2
CDR3nt: TGTGCCAGCTCACCAGCTAGCGGGAGCCGGGGTACGCAGTATTTT
CDR3aa: CASSPASGSRGTQYF

v_gene: TRBV2
j_gene: TRBJ2-3
d_gene: -
CDR3nt: TGTGCCAGCAGTGAAGGGGACACAGATACGCAGTATTTT
CDR3aa: CASSEGDTDTQYF

v_gene: TRBV27
j_gene: TRBJ2-1
d_gene: -
CDR3nt: TGTGCCAGCAGTTTTGGGGGTGAGCAGTTCTTC
CDR3aa: CASSFGGEQFF

v_gene: TRBV5-4
j_gene: TRBJ2-2
d_gene: -
CDR3nt: TGTGCCAGCAGATCCACGGATGGGACCGGGGAGCTGTTTTTT
CDR3aa: CASRSTDGTGELFF

v_gene: TRBV2
j_gene: TRBJ2-1
d_gene: -
CDR3nt: TGTGCCAGCTCTCTAAGGGGCGGGGGCGACTCCTACAATGAGCAGTTCTTC
CDR3aa: CASSLRGGGDSYNEQFF

v_gene: TRBV15
j_gene: TRBJ2-3
d_gene: -
CDR3nt: TGTGCCACCAGCAGAGATAGGGGGGCTACCGGAGATACGCAGTATTTT
CDR3aa: CATSRDRGATGDTQYF

v_gene: TRBV4-3
j_gene: TRBJ1-1
d_gene: TRBD1
CDR3nt: TGCGCCAGCAGCCCTCAGTTTGACAGGGGGCTAACTGAAGCTTTCTTT
CDR3aa: CASSPQFDRGLTEAFF

v_gene: TRBV15
j_gene: TRBJ2-5
d_gene: TRBD2
CDR3nt: TGTGCCACCAGCAGAGGGTCAGCGGGGGCCCACCAAGAGACCCAGTACTTC
CDR3aa: CATSRGSAGAHQETQYF

v_gene: TRBV7-9
j_gene: TRBJ2-4
d_gene: -
CDR3nt: TGTGCCAGCAGCGACTCAACCAAAAACATTCAGTACTTC
CDR3aa: CASSDSTKNIQYF

v_gene: TRBV28
j_gene: TRBJ1-1
d_gene: -
CDR3nt: TGTGCCAGCAGAGAGCCCGAACATCCGAACACTGAAGCTTTCTTT
CDR3aa: CASREPEHPNTEAFF

v_gene: TRBV29-1
j_gene: TRBJ2-7
d_gene: TRBD1
CDR3nt: TGCAGCGTTAGGGACAGGGAAGACGAGCAGTACTTC
CDR3aa: CSVRDREDEQYF

v_gene: TRBV13
j_gene: TRBJ2-1
d_gene: TRBD1
CDR3nt: TGTGCCAGCAGCTCGGACAGGGGCAACAATGAGCAGTTCTTC
CDR3aa: CASSSDRGNNEQFF